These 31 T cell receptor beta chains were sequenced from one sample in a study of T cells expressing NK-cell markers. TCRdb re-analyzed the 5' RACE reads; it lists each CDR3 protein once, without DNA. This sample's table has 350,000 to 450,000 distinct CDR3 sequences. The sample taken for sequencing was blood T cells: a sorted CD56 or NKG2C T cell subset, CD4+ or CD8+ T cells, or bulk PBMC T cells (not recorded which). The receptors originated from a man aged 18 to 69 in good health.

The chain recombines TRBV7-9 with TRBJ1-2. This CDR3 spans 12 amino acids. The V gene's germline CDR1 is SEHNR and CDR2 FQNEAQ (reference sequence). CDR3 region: CASNSRGVGYTF.

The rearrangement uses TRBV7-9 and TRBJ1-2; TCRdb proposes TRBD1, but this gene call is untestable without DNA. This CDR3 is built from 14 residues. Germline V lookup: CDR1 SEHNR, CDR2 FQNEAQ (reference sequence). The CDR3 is CASSPPDRENGYTF.

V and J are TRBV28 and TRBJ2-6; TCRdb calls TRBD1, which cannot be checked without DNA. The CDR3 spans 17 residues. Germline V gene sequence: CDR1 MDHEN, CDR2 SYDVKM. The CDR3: CASKTGTGHSGANVLTF. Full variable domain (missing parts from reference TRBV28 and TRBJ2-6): DVKVTQSSRYLVKRTGEKVFLECVQDMDHENMFWYRQDPGLGLRLIYFSYDVKMKEKGDIPEGYSVSREKKERFSLILESASTNQTSMYLCASKTGTGHSGANVLTFGAGSRLTVL.

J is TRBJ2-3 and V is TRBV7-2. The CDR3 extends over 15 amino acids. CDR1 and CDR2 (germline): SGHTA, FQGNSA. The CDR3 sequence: CASSREAVRQDTQYF.

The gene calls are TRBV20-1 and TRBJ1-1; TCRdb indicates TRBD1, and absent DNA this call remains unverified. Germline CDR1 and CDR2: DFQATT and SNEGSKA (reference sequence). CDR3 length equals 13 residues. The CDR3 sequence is CSANTGGNTEAFF.

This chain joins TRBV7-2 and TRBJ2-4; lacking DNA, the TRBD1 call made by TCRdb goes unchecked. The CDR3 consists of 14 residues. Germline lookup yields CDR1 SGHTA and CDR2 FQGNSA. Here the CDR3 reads CASSSDRGSNIQYF.

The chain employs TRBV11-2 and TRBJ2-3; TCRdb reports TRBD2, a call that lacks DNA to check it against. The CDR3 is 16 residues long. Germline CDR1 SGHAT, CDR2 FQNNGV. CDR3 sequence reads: CASSLLVFRWGDTQYF.

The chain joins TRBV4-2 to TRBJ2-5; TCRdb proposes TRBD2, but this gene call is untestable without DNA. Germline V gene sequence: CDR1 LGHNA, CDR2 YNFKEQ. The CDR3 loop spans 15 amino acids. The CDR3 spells CASTREGGVLETQYF.

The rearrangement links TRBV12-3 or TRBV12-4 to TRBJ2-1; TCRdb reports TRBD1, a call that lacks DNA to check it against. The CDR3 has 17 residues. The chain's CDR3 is CASSGGEVSGVYNEQFF.

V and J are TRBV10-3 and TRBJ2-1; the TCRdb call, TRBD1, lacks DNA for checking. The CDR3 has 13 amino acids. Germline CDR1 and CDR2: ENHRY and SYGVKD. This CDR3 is CATRDGSYNEQFF.

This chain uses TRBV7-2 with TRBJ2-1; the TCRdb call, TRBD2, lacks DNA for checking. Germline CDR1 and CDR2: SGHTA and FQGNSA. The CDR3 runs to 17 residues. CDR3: CASSKASGVISYGGQFF.

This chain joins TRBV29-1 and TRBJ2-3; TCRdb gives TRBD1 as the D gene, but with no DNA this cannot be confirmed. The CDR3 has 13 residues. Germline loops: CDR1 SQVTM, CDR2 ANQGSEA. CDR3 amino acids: CSVAPGVPDTQYF.

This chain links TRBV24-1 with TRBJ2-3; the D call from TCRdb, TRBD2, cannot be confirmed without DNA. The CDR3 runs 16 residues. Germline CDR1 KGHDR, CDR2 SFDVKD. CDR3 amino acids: CATSDNKGGLTDTQYF.

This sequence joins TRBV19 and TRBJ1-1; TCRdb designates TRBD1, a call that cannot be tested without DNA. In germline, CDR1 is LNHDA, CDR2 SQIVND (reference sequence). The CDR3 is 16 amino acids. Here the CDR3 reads CASSITPRGSNTEAFF.

The CDR3 region is CASSGNARGIENGYTF. V gene TRBV2 combines with J gene TRBJ1-2; the TCRdb call, TRBD1, lacks DNA for checking. The CDR3 has 16 residues. In germline, CDR1 is SNHLY, CDR2 FYNNEI.

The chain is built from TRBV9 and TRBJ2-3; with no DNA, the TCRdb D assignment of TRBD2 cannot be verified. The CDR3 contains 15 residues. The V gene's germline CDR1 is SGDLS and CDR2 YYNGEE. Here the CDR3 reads CASSVAGRGTDTQYF.

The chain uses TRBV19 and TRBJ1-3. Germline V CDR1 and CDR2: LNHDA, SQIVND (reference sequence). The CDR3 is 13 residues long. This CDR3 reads CASSTRPGNTIYF.

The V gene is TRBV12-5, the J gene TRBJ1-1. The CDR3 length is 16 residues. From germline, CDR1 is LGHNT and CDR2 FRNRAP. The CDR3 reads CASGLARVNVNTEAFF.

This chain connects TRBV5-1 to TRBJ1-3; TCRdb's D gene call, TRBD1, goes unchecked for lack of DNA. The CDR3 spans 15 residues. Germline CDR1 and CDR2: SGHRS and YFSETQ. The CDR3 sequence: CASTTGPGGGNTIYF.

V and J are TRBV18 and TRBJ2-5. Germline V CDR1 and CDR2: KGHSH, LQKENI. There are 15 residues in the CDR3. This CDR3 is CASSPIGGRQETQYF.

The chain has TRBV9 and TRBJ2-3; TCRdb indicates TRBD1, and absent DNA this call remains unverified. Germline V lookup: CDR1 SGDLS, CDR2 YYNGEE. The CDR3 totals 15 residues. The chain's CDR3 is CASSARGQGTDTQYF.

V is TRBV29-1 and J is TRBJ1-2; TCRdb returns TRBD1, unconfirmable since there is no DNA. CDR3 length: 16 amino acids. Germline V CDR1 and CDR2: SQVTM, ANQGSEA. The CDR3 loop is CSVGSTGKGIPHGYTF.

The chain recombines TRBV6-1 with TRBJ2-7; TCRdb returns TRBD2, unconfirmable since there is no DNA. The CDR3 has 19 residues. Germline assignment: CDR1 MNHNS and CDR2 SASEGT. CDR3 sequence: CASGWALSTSGGGPYEQYF.

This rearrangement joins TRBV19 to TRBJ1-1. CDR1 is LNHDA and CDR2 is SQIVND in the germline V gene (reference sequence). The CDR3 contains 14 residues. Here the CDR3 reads CASSTGRMNTEAFF.

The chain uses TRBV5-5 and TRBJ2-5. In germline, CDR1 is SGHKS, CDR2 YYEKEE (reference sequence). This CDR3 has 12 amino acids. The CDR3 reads CASSRVGETQYF.

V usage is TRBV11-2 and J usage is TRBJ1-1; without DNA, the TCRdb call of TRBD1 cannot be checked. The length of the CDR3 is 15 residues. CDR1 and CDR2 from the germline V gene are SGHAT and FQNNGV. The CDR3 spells CASSLARTGRTEAFF.

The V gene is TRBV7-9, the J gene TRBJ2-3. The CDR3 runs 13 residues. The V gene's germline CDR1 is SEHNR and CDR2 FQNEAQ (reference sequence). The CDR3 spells CASSSIALDTQYF.

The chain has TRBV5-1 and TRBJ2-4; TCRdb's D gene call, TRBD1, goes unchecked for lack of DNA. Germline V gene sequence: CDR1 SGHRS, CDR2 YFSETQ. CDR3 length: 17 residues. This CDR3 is CASSLGSTGLAKNIQYF. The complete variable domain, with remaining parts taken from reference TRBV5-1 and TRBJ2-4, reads KAGVTQTPRYLIKTRGQQVTLSCSPISGHRSVSWYQQTPGQGLQFLFEYFSETQRNKGNFPGRFSGRQFSNSRSEMNVSTLELGDSALYLCASSLGSTGLAKNIQYFGAGTRLSVL.

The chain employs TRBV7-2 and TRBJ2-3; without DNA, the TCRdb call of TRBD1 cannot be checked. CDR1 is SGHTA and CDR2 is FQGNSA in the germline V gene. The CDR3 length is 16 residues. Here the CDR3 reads CASSSNPGLATDTQYF.

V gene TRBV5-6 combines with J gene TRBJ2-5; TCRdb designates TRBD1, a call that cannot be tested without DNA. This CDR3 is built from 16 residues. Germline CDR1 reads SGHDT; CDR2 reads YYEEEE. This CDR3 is CASSRRRTGGQETQYF.

CDR3 protein: CASSFDSGGKYEQYF. V and J are TRBV27 and TRBJ2-7; the D call of TRBD2 rests on TCRdb alone, since no DNA is present to check it. CDR1 and CDR2 from the germline V gene are MNHEY and SMNVEV (reference sequence). This CDR3 comprises 15 residues.